The rows below give T cell receptor beta chains drawn from one sample of a study of blood T cell repertoires in COVID-19. Assay used: immunoSEQ multiplex PCR; TCRdb lists only in-frame clones, some missing. The table shows tens of thousands of clones, with approximately 86% occurring only once. The sequencing input was peripheral blood. These receptor sequences come from a man aged 35-49 years with COVID-19, enrolled during active disease. Each CDR3 is given with its conserved first and last residue. The D gene is left open where the match is weak. The size entry is marked missing in some rows and otherwise reads once, few, many or a size class.

TRBJ2-4	.	TRBD2	TRBV6-5	CASREGGAGDIQYF	TGTGCCAGCAGGGAGGGAGGGGCTGGGGACATTCAGTACTTC
TRBJ2-7	.	TRBD2	TRBV27	CASRGLAGTTYEQYF	TGTGCCAGCAGGGGACTAGCGGGCACTACCTACGAGCAGTACTTC
TRBJ1-1	.	.	TRBV25-1	CASRPKGRILDTEAFF	TGTGCCAGCAGACCCAAGGGGCGGATTTTGGACACTGAAGCTTTCTTT
TRBJ1-4	.	.	TRBV2	CASREQQGFNEKLFF	TGTGCCAGCAGGGAACAACAGGGCTTTAATGAAAAACTGTTTTTT
TRBJ2-1	.	.	TRBV3-1/TRBV3-2	CASSRLLEGEQFF	TGTGCCAGCAGCCGGCTTTTGGAGGGTGAGCAGTTCTTC
TRBJ1-3	.	.	TRBV5-1	CASSSQGTGNTIYF	TGCGCCAGCAGCTCCCAGGGCACTGGAAACACCATATATTTT
TRBJ2-7	.	TRBD1	TRBV20-1	CSGTGTYEQYF	TGCAGTGGGACAGGAACCTACGAGCAGTACTTC
TRBJ1-6	once	TRBD1	TRBV7-9	CASSWGQGGSYNSPLHF	TGTGCCAGCAGCTGGGGACAGGGGGGATCCTATAATTCACCCCTCCACTTT
TRBJ2-7	.	.	TRBV6-5	CASSRWGELGEQYF	TGTGCCAGCAGCCGATGGGGGGAATTGGGCGAGCAGTACTTC
TRBJ2-1	.	.	TRBV27	CASRLTGFRAYNEQFF	TGTGCCAGCAGGCTAACAGGGTTTCGTGCCTACAATGAGCAGTTCTTC
TRBJ2-1	.	TRBD2	TRBV5-1	CASSKLAGNEQFF	TGCGCCAGCAGCAAACTAGCGGGGAATGAGCAGTTCTTC
TRBJ2-7	.	.	TRBV5-4	CASSASVQGNHEQYF	TGTGCCAGCAGCGCTAGCGTACAGGGGAATCACGAGCAGTACTTC
TRBJ2-5	.	TRBD2	TRBV20-1	CSASSSGGHQETQYF	TGCAGTGCTAGTTCGAGCGGGGGGCACCAAGAGACCCAGTACTTC
TRBJ1-1	.	.	TRBV11-2	CASSFRGLAEAFF	TGTGCCAGCAGCTTCAGGGGTCTCGCTGAAGCTTTCTTT
TRBJ1-5	few	.	TRBV3-1/TRBV3-2	CASSQNGLQPQHF	TGTGCCAGCAGCCAAAATGGCCTTCAGCCCCAGCATTTT
TRBJ1-5	.	.	TRBV19	CASSVRGRASEPQHF	TGTGCCAGTAGTGTGCGGGGCCGGGCCTCAGAGCCCCAGCATTTT
TRBJ1-2	.	TRBD1	TRBV12-3/TRBV12-4	CASGQGYGYTF	TGTGCCAGCGGACAGGGGTATGGCTACACCTTC
TRBJ1-1	.	TRBD1	TRBV10-3	CAISPGQGLAMNTEAFF	TGTGCCATCAGCCCGGGACAGGGATTGGCTATGAACACTGAAGCTTTCTTT
TRBJ2-5	.	.	TRBV5-4	CASSFATQETQYF	TGTGCCAGCAGCTTCGCAACTCAAGAGACCCAGTACTTC
TRBJ2-3	once	.	TRBV5-1	CASSFGEADTQYF	TGCGCCAGCAGCTTCGGCGAGGCAGATACGCAGTATTTT
TRBJ2-2	.	.	TRBV27	CASSLPGANTGELFF	TGTGCCAGCAGTTTGCCAGGGGCCAACACCGGGGAGCTGTTTTTT
TRBJ2-7	.	TRBD1	TRBV29-1	CSVWDSFSYEQYF	TGCAGCGTTTGGGACAGCTTCTCCTACGAGCAGTACTTC
TRBJ2-3	once	.	TRBV5-6	CASSTPGLDTQYF	TGTGCCAGCAGCACCCCGGGACTAGATACGCAGTATTTT
TRBJ2-7	.	TRBD1	TRBV6-1	CASSEWGQSYEQYF	TGTGCCAGCAGTGAATGGGGACAGTCCTACGAGCAGTACTTC
TRBJ2-7	.	TRBD2	TRBV4-1	CASSPFQRGGTYEQYF	TGCGCCAGCAGCCCCTTCCAGCGGGGGGGTACCTACGAGCAGTACTTC